The source of this T cell receptor beta chain is a study of cytomegalovirus exposure and HLA in healthy donors. Study overall: A prior study identified 117 million unique TCR beta sequences from 200 million or so T cells.

The study ran its PCR with 60 Vbeta and 13 Jbeta primers. Assay used: immunoSEQ multiplex PCR; TCRdb lists only in-frame clones, some missing. The sample carries under 200,000 clones, roughly 84% recorded once. Donors likely had unrecorded immune exposures despite being nominally healthy when sampled. Broader study findings: A later analysis found common viral pathogens apparently linked to several of the most significant clusters. Later analysis identified 16,951 TCR beta sequences associated with HLA alleles, using a false discovery rate threshold of 0.05.

As for this clone: Its antigen is undetermined.

V was shortened by 1 base and J by 5 bases, with 8 bases between the two germline ends. Germline values: CDR1 MDHEN, CDR2 SYDVKM. The CDR3 covers 14 residues. The rearrangement uses TRBV28 and TRBJ2-2; D is possibly TRBD1 (5 bases). The sequenced sample consisted of PBMCs. This sequence originates from a man between 18 and 35 years old in good health and CMV-seronegative. DNA of the CDR3: TGTGCCAGCAGTTTATTGGCAGGGACCGGGGAGCTGTTTTTT. It encodes CASSLLAGTGELFF.